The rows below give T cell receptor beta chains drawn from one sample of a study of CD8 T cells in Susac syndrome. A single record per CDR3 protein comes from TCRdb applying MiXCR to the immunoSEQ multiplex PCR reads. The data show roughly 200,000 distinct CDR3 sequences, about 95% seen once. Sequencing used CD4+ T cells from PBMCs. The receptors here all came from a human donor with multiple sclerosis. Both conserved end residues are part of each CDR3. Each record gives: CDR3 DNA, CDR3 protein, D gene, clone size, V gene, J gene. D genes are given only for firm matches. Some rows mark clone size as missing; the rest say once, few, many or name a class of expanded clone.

DNA: TGTGCCAGCAGCCCGCCGTCAAGGGAGACCCAGTACTTC; CDR3: CASSPPSRETQYF; D: -; size: -; V: TRBV12-3/TRBV12-4; J: TRBJ2-5
DNA: TGTGCCACCAGGGAGACAGAGAACACTGAAGCTTTCTTT; CDR3: CATRETENTEAFF; D: -; size: -; V: TRBV24-1; J: TRBJ1-1
DNA: TGCAGTGCTAGTGGCAACAGGGCTACTGAAGCTTTCTTT; CDR3: CSASGNRATEAFF; D: -; size: -; V: TRBV20-1; J: TRBJ1-1
DNA: TGTGCCAGCAGCTTAGGCCGCAGGTCCTACGAGCAGTACTTC; CDR3: CASSLGRRSYEQYF; D: -; size: -; V: TRBV13; J: TRBJ2-7
DNA: TGTGCCAGCAGATCGACGGACTTTATCACTGAAGCTTTCTTT; CDR3: CASRSTDFITEAFF; D: -; size: -; V: TRBV7-8; J: TRBJ1-1
DNA: TGCAGTGCTACCCGGGAACCCTGGGGCAATCAGCCCCAGCATTTT; CDR3: CSATREPWGNQPQHF; D: -; size: -; V: TRBV20-1; J: TRBJ1-5
DNA: TGTGCCAGCAGTCTTGATCCGGGACAGGGGTCCACTGAAGCTTTCTTT; CDR3: CASSLDPGQGSTEAFF; D: TRBD1; size: -; V: TRBV12-3/TRBV12-4; J: TRBJ1-1
DNA: TGCAGTGCCGGCGGGACCCAAGAGACCCAGTACTTC; CDR3: CSAGGTQETQYF; D: -; size: few; V: TRBV20-1; J: TRBJ2-5
DNA: TGCAGTGCCCTGTCCTTGGGGACCCAGTACTTC; CDR3: CSALSLGTQYF; D: -; size: -; V: TRBV20-1; J: TRBJ2-5
DNA: TGCGCCAGCAGCCCCAGGACCGACAAGCCTGAAAAACTGTTTTTT; CDR3: CASSPRTDKPEKLFF; D: -; size: -; V: TRBV5-1; J: TRBJ1-4
DNA: TGCAGTGTCCCGGAGCGCGGGGGGTCGCTGGATGAGCAGTTCTTC; CDR3: CSVPERGGSLDEQFF; D: TRBD2; size: -; V: TRBV20-1; J: TRBJ2-1
DNA: TGCGCCAGCAGCCCCGAGGGGGCCGGGGAAAAACTGTTTTTT; CDR3: CASSPEGAGEKLFF; D: TRBD1; size: -; V: TRBV5-1; J: TRBJ1-4
DNA: TGTGCCAGCAGTGAAAGGGTTGGGGTCGGCTACACCTTC; CDR3: CASSERVGVGYTF; D: -; size: -; V: TRBV2; J: TRBJ1-2
DNA: TGTGCCAGCAGTTACTCAAGGGGTGGGGATGAAGCTTTCTTT; CDR3: CASSYSRGGDEAFF; D: -; size: -; V: TRBV6-6; J: TRBJ1-1
DNA: TGTGCCAGCAGCGTAGGTTTCGGACAGGGAAATGAAAAACTGTTTTTT; CDR3: CASSVGFGQGNEKLFF; D: TRBD1; size: -; V: TRBV9; J: TRBJ1-4
DNA: TGCAGTGCTAGAGATCCCCGGGGGGGCACAGATACGCAGTATTTT; CDR3: CSARDPRGGTDTQYF; D: TRBD2; size: few; V: TRBV20-1; J: TRBJ2-3
DNA: TGTGCCAGTAGTATCAAAGGGGGTACTCAGCCCCAGCATTTT; CDR3: CASSIKGGTQPQHF; D: -; size: -; V: TRBV19; J: TRBJ1-5
DNA: TGCAGCGTAGGAGAAGAGAATAATGAAAAACTGTTTTTT; CDR3: CSVGEENNEKLFF; D: -; size: -; V: TRBV29-1; J: TRBJ1-4
DNA: TGTGCCAGCAGCCCCGACAGGGTCGCGTACGAGCAGTACTTC; CDR3: CASSPDRVAYEQYF; D: TRBD1; size: -; V: TRBV6-5; J: TRBJ2-7
DNA: TGTGCCTCGACCGGACAGGGAAGGAGTCAGCCCCAGCATTTT; CDR3: CASTGQGRSQPQHF; D: TRBD1; size: -; V: TRBV30; J: TRBJ1-5
DNA: TGTGCCAGCTCACCATCCCAGGTGGGCAATCAGCCCCAGCATTTT; CDR3: CASSPSQVGNQPQHF; D: -; size: -; V: TRBV18; J: TRBJ1-5
DNA: TGTGCCAGCATCAATGGGGTGGGGAGGGCTCATGGCTACACCTTC; CDR3: CASINGVGRAHGYTF; D: -; size: -; V: TRBV7-2; J: TRBJ1-2
DNA: TGTGCCTGGAGTGTCGGGAGTTGGGATACGCAGTATTTT; CDR3: CAWSVGSWDTQYF; D: -; size: -; V: TRBV30; J: TRBJ2-3
DNA: TGTGCCAGCAGTGCTCAAGGGGTTGCCCTGAACACTGAAGCTTTCTTT; CDR3: CASSAQGVALNTEAFF; D: -; size: -; V: TRBV27; J: TRBJ1-1
DNA: TGTGCCAGCAGTAGGGACGGCGGTCTGTATTTT; CDR3: CASSRDGGLYF; D: -; size: -; V: TRBV6-5; J: TRBJ2-3
DNA: TGTGCCTGGAGCAGGGGAGTTCGGAATCAGCCCCAGCATTTT; CDR3: CAWSRGVRNQPQHF; D: -; size: -; V: TRBV30; J: TRBJ1-5
DNA: TGTGCCAGCAAATTTTGGCTGGGCGACTATGGCTACACCTTC; CDR3: CASKFWLGDYGYTF; D: -; size: -; V: TRBV12-3/TRBV12-4; J: TRBJ1-2
DNA: TGTGCCACCAGTGACCGAACCGGAAGGGGTGGCTACACCTTC; CDR3: CATSDRTGRGGYTF; D: -; size: -; V: TRBV24-1; J: TRBJ1-2
DNA: TGTGCCTGGAGTGTACGGTCCCTACAAACATCTGGAAACACCATATATTTT; CDR3: CAWSVRSLQTSGNTIYF; D: -; size: -; V: TRBV30; J: TRBJ1-3
DNA: TGTGCCAGCAGCCAACCGACTGTCATGAACACTGAAGCTTTCTTT; CDR3: CASSQPTVMNTEAFF; D: -; size: -; V: TRBV3-1; J: TRBJ1-1
DNA: TGTGCCAGCAGCCAAGATCCGGGGAGCTCCTACGAGCAGTACTTC; CDR3: CASSQDPGSSYEQYF; D: -; size: -; V: TRBV3-1; J: TRBJ2-7
DNA: TGTGCCAGCAGCCGAGGTGGACAGGGTAACTATGGCTACACCTTC; CDR3: CASSRGGQGNYGYTF; D: TRBD1; size: -; V: TRBV3-1; J: TRBJ1-2
DNA: TGTGCCAGTAGTGTCCGGACTAGCGGGGGCAATGAGCAGTTCTTC; CDR3: CASSVRTSGGNEQFF; D: TRBD2; size: -; V: TRBV19; J: TRBJ2-1
DNA: TGTGCCAGCAGCCATAGCCCTAACTATGGCTACACCTTC; CDR3: CASSHSPNYGYTF; D: -; size: -; V: TRBV3-1; J: TRBJ1-2
DNA: TGCAGCGTTGAAGAACAGGGAAGTGGCTACACCTTC; CDR3: CSVEEQGSGYTF; D: -; size: -; V: TRBV29-1; J: TRBJ1-2
DNA: TGCAGTGCTAGAGTAAGGGGCCAGGGGTATGAAAAACTGTTTTTT; CDR3: CSARVRGQGYEKLFF; D: -; size: -; V: TRBV20-1; J: TRBJ1-4
DNA: TGCAGTGCCCCCGGGACTAGCGGGGGATGGAGTGAGCAGTTCTTC; CDR3: CSAPGTSGGWSEQFF; D: TRBD2; size: -; V: TRBV20-1; J: TRBJ2-1
DNA: TGCAGTGCGAAGGGGGAGCGGGGGAACCAAGAGACCCAGTACTTC; CDR3: CSAKGERGNQETQYF; D: TRBD2; size: -; V: TRBV20-1; J: TRBJ2-5
DNA: TGTGCCAGCAGCCCCCCTCCGGAGTGGGGTCCGACTGAAGCTTTCTTT; CDR3: CASSPPPEWGPTEAFF; D: -; size: -; V: TRBV7-2; J: TRBJ1-1
DNA: TGTGCCATCAGTGAGGGAGGGGACAGTGAGCTGTTTTTT; CDR3: CAISEGGDSELFF; D: -; size: once; V: TRBV10-3; J: TRBJ2-2
DNA: TGTGCCTGGAGAGGGGGCCCATCTACAGATACGCAGTATTTT; CDR3: CAWRGGPSTDTQYF; D: TRBD1; size: -; V: TRBV30; J: TRBJ2-3
DNA: TGTGCCAGCAGCTTATATCAGGCTCATACGCAGTATTTT; CDR3: CASSLYQAHTQYF; D: -; size: -; V: TRBV7-9; J: TRBJ2-3
DNA: TGTGCCAGCAGCCAAGGTATCCAGGGCTCCGGGGCCAACGTCCTGACTTTC; CDR3: CASSQGIQGSGANVLTF; D: -; size: -; V: TRBV3-1; J: TRBJ2-6
DNA: TGTGCCAGCAGCGCAGGGGACCTGGGGGGGCCCCAGCATTTT; CDR3: CASSAGDLGGPQHF; D: -; size: -; V: TRBV9; J: TRBJ1-5
DNA: TGTGCCAGCAGCCAATCGGGGGTCCTCAATTCACCCCTCCACTTT; CDR3: CASSQSGVLNSPLHF; D: -; size: once; V: TRBV16; J: TRBJ1-6
DNA: TGTGCCAGCAGCTTGACAGGGAAAAATCAACCCCAGCATTTT; CDR3: CASSLTGKNQPQHF; D: TRBD1; size: few; V: TRBV7-8; J: TRBJ1-5
DNA: TGTGCCAGCAGCCAAGATCAGGACAGCACAAGCTACACCTTC; CDR3: CASSQDQDSTSYTF; D: -; size: once; V: TRBV4-2; J: TRBJ1-2
DNA: TGTGCCTGGAGTGTAGGTAGCAGCAATCAGCCCCAGCATTTT; CDR3: CAWSVGSSNQPQHF; D: -; size: -; V: TRBV30; J: TRBJ1-5
DNA: TGTGCCAGCAGCGCGTCCGGGACCCACGAAGAGACCCAGTACTTC; CDR3: CASSASGTHEETQYF; D: -; size: -; V: TRBV9; J: TRBJ2-5
DNA: TGTGCCAGCAGCTCGAATGGGGGGACAAGTTACAATGAGCAGTTCTTC; CDR3: CASSSNGGTSYNEQFF; D: -; size: once; V: TRBV7-2; J: TRBJ2-1
DNA: TGTGCCAGCTGCCGGAACCGGGACGGGCCCCAGCATTTT; CDR3: CASCRNRDGPQHF; D: -; size: -; V: TRBV7-8; J: TRBJ1-5